The clone carrying this T cell receptor (beta chain) was observed a few times. These data originate in a study of cytomegalovirus exposure and HLA in healthy donors. The CDR3 runs 12 residues. CDR1 is MNHEY, CDR2 SVGAGI, per germline. Trimming removed 6 bases from V and 8 bases from J; junction bases left unmatched: 6. The study ran its PCR with 60 Vbeta and 13 Jbeta primers. Clones were sequenced by immunoSEQ multiplex PCR, and TCRdb holds only the in-frame ones, with some missing. The sample has under 200,000 clones; approximately 80% are singletons. This TCR derives from a woman aged 18-29 years in good health and CMV-seronegative. The rearrangement joins TRBV6-5 to TRBJ1-2, with TRBD1 identical over 7 bases. Sequenced: PBMCs. CDR3 sequence (DNA): TGTGCCAGCAGCCCGGACAGGTTGGGCTACACCTTC. It is translated as CASSPDRLGYTF.